This T cell receptor (beta chain) was identified during a study of blood T cells in healthy people across ages (dated by TCRdb to the mid-2010s). Notes on the research overall: In model experiments, template switching captured roughly one uniquely barcoded TCR beta cDNA molecule for every two T cells. To track age-related changes in TCR beta repertoire diversity, the study relied on deep sequencing normalized with unique cDNA molecular identifiers. Donors were grouped into four age groups: young (average 16 years), middle-aged (under 40), aged (62) and long-lived (approximately 81). To avoid experimental bias, donors of different ages were distributed randomly across sequencing lanes. The study analyzed two additional independent replicas of 1 million unique cDNA reads from the same blood draw for two donors, one aged 18 to 30 and one aged 80 or older. What the research found in general, with its limitations: Compared with the aged group, the long-lived group had more naive CD4+ T cells, fewer expanded clones and increased TCR diversity, suggesting age selection. Total diversity estimates from one million sequenced T cells were considered lower bounds and underestimates. Observed TCR beta diversity per million T cells fell roughly linearly with age, and a significant reduction was already apparent by age roughly 40. Observed TCR beta diversity correlated strongly with the percentage of naive T cells measured by flow cytometry. The CMV infection status of donors was not known, potentially confounding age-related changes in expanded clonotypes. Because profiling used bulk unsorted PBMCs, naive and antigen-experienced compartments could not be compared conclusively.

Libraries were made using 5' RACE. The instrument was an Illumina HiSeq 2500. A second PCR of roughly 6 to 12 cycles was run with a J-beta primer mix and a sample-barcoded 5' primer. A unique molecular identifier was introduced onto each TCR beta cDNA molecule by a template-switch 5' adaptor carrying 12 random nucleotides. At least 2.5 million CDR3-containing paired-end reads were obtained from each sample. All of the RNA was converted into first-strand cDNA using the Mint cDNA synthesis kit, with a TRBC-specific oligonucleotide serving as the primer. Following uracil-DNA glycosylase treatment, all cDNA underwent a first 18-cycle PCR with the universal primers M1SS and BC2_uni_R. Processing in the source paper ran as follows. For normalization, 1 million high-quality reads, each with a distinct molecular identifier, were randomly selected from each sample. Instead of being binned into consensus sequences, reads with shared molecular identifiers were discarded. MiTCR, set to a Q25 quality threshold and the strictest error-elimination algorithm, was used for CDR3 identification, clonotype clustering and error correction. A nonparametric unseen species model with Euler transformation was used to estimate lower-bound total TCR beta diversity. Through fastp at Q25 and MiXCR, TCRdb rebuilt clones from the public reads, retaining in-frame beta chains. Identical CDR3 protein sequences are pooled into one entry, listed with their most common genes and DNA. Here the V and J calls rest on TCRdb's processing, not on the authors' analysis. The sample data list 1.4 million or so distinct CDR3 sequences, and approximately 42% of these were observed just once. Together, the top ten hold roughly 3.7% of the sample.

This clonotype was counted only a few times. Its recognized antigen is unknown. No base quality information exists; no much larger clone differs at one position. Donors were a few dozen systemically healthy Caucasian individuals from Russia aged about 6 to 100 years. Each donor gave 8 to 10 milliliters of peripheral blood, drawn into EDTA-treated Vacutainer tubes. PBMCs were isolated by Ficoll-Paque density-gradient centrifugation, with at least 6 million obtained per sample. Trizol reagent was used to extract total RNA from the PBMCs, yielding at least 5.5 micrograms per sample. For every donor, flow cytometry on a PBMC aliquot measured the percentage of naive CD45RAhigh/CD27high T cells. The germline V gene sets CDR1 to SGDLS and CDR2 to YYNGEE. Its CDR3 holds 14 amino acids, cysteine through phenylalanine. Just CDR3 DNA is preserved here, 42 bases in frame from base 1. At the junction V is shortened by 0 bases and J by 1 base, with 7 bases in between.

The rearrangement joined TRBV9 to TRBJ1-1; the D gene lacks a confident call. Sequencing used blood. The sequence was collected from a woman aged 18-29 years in good health. The CDR3 region reads CASSVDPANTEAFF. The DNA sequence reads TGTGCCAGCAGCGTAGACCCGGCGAACACTGAAGCTTTCTTT.